A single sample gave rise to the 21 T cell receptor beta chains below, sequenced in a study of blood T cell repertoires in COVID-19. Only in-frame clones appear in the TCRdb table, and some are missing; sequencing was by immunoSEQ multiplex PCR. This sample has 350,000 to 400,000 clones, with about 89% found just once. Sequencing used PBMCs or T cells enriched from blood (not recorded which). These receptors were taken from a man in his forties or fifties in a cohort exposed to, infected with or recovered from COVID-19 (not recorded which).

The rearrangement links TRBV5-8 to TRBJ1-2; D might be TRBD1 (5 bases). CDR3 size: 14 residues. V lost 5 bases and J lost 4, with 15 bases in between. CDR1 SGHTS and CDR2 YDEGEE come from the germline V gene. The CDR3 region has the DNA TGTGCCAGCAGTTGGGGAGCGGGGCCCTATGGCTACACCTTC. Translated: CASSWGAGPYGYTF. The entire variable domain, with the rest obtained from reference TRBV5-8 and TRBJ1-2, is as follows: EAGVTQSPTHLIKTRGQQATLRCSPISGHTSVYWYQQALGLGLQFLLWYDEGEERNRGNFPPRFSGRQFPNYSSELNVNALELEDSALYLCASSWGAGPYGYTFGSGTRLTVV.

This chain connects TRBV3-1 (or the pseudogene TRBV3-2) to TRBJ1-4, with 8 bases aligning to TRBD1. V was clipped by 3 bases and J by 1 base; unmatched bases: 13. Per germline, CDR1 LGHDT and CDR2 YNNKEL (reference sequence). CDR3 length equals 19 residues. CDR3 coding DNA: TGTGCCAGCAGCCACGGGACAGGTCTAAACCTAGGAACTAATGAAAAACTGTTTTTT. Protein product: CASSHGTGLNLGTNEKLFF.

This chain joins TRBV3-1 (or the pseudogene TRBV3-2) and TRBJ2-1; weak D call: TRBD2 (5 bases). The CDR3 length is 16 residues. From germline, CDR1 is LGHDT and CDR2 YNNKEL (reference sequence). V lost 0 bases, J lost 9 bases, and 18 bases lay in between. The CDR3 sequence is CASSQEPGTEGSEQFF. The CDR3 nucleotides are TGTGCCAGCAGCCAAGAGCCGGGAACGGAAGGTAGTGAGCAGTTCTTC.

The J gene is TRBJ1-2, the V gene TRBV30; no firm D call. This CDR3 region has 15 residues. Germline V CDR1 and CDR2: GTSNPN, SVGIG (reference sequence). Trimming took off 2 bases at V and 1 base at J, with 14 bases between the two ends. In DNA, the CDR3 is TGTGCCTGGAGTTTTTCCCTGACAAGTAACTATGGCTACACCTTC. It translates to CAWSFSLTSNYGYTF.

V gene TRBV15 combines with J gene TRBJ2-5; 14 bases are a match to TRBD2. The CDR3 has 15 amino acids. Germline CDR1 LNHNV, CDR2 YYDKDF (reference sequence). Trimming took 4 bases from V and 4 from J; bases not matched to a gene: 2. The CDR3 nucleotides read TGTGCCACCAGCACCGGACTAGCGGGAGGAGAGACCCAGTACTTC. Encoded protein: CATSTGLAGGETQYF.

This chain uses TRBV21-1 with TRBJ2-1; the D call in the table, TRBD1, was not verified against the DNA. TRBV21-1 is tagged as a pseudogene. This CDR3 region has 16 residues. The CDR3 nucleotides read TGTGCCAGCAGCAAGCCAGTCAGGCTCTCCTACAATGAGCAGTTCTTC. Residues: CASSKPVRLSYNEQFF.

This clone was counted a few times. The J gene is TRBJ2-7, the V gene TRBV28, with D perhaps matching TRBD2 (6 bases). The CDR3 is made up of 14 amino acids. The germline V gene has CDR1 MDHEN and CDR2 SYDVKM. V lost 2 bases and J 9 bases, leaving 17 bases between the germline ends. The CDR3 DNA reads as TGTGCCAGCAGTTTAACGGGACTGACGTTCGGGCAGTACTTC. Its protein is CASSLTGLTFGQYF.

The chain recombines TRBV5-1 with TRBJ2-7; TRBD2 might be the D (6 bases). CDR1 is SGHRS, CDR2 YFSETQ, per germline. The CDR3 spans 15 residues. Trimming shortened V by 0 bases and J by 2 bases, and 12 bases separated the two germline ends. Written as DNA, the CDR3 is TGCGCCAGCAGCTTGGCTGCGGGGTTTCCCTACGAGCAGTACTTC. Its protein product is CASSLAAGFPYEQYF. Drawing the rest from reference TRBV5-1 and TRBJ2-7, the complete variable domain is KAGVTQTPRYLIKTRGQQVTLSCSPISGHRSVSWYQQTPGQGLQFLFEYFSETQRNKGNFPGRFSGRQFSNSRSEMNVSTLELGDSALYLCASSLAAGFPYEQYFGPGTRLTVT.

The V gene is TRBV27, the J gene TRBJ2-7, with 9 nucleotides matching TRBD1. V dropped 5 bases and J dropped 2; count of bases not matched to a gene: 7. CDR1 and CDR2 from the germline V gene are MNHEY and SMNVEV (reference sequence). The CDR3 loop spans 15 amino acids. CDR3 region: CASSIDRGIPYEQYF. The CDR3 coding sequence is TGTGCCAGCAGTATAGACAGGGGGATCCCCTACGAGCAGTACTTC.

V is TRBV19 and J is TRBJ1-4; 7 bases are shared with TRBD1. V gave up 8 bases and J gave up 5 bases; unmatched junction bases: 8. The germline V gene has CDR1 LNHDA and CDR2 SQIVND (reference sequence). CDR3 length equals 14 residues. For the CDR3, the DNA is TGTGCCAGTTCGGGGATACAGGGGAATGAAAAACTGTTTTTT. This translates into CASSGIQGNEKLFF.

This sequence joins TRBV4-2 and TRBJ2-1; 12 nucleotides agree with TRBD2. Trimming cost V 3 bases and J 5 bases; bases outside gene matches: 2. Germline CDR1 and CDR2: LGHNA and YNFKEQ. CDR3 size: 15 residues. Here the CDR3 reads CASSQGLAGDNEQFF. The DNA for the CDR3 is TGTGCCAGCAGCCAGGGACTAGCGGGCGACAATGAGCAGTTCTTC.

The rearrangement links TRBV11-3 to TRBJ2-1; TRBD1 might be the D (5 bases). V was clipped by 6 bases and J by 0 bases, with 12 bases between them. Germline V CDR1 and CDR2: SGHNT, YENEEA. The CDR3 runs 15 residues. The chain's CDR3 is CASSLGLTSYNEQFF. The CDR3 DNA reads as TGTGCCAGCAGTTTGGGGCTCACCTCCTACAATGAGCAGTTCTTC.

The chain links TRBV7-3 to TRBJ2-7; possibly TRBD2 for D (7 bases). Germline CDR1 SGHTA, CDR2 FQGTGA. Deletions cut 5 bases from V and 2 bases from J, with 10 bases between. This CDR3 has 13 residues. The CDR3 region is CASSQGRAYEQYF. DNA of the CDR3: TGTGCCAGCAGCCAGGGGAGGGCCTACGAGCAGTACTTC. Together with reference TRBV7-3 and TRBJ2-7, the CDR3 gives the full variable domain: GAGVSQTPSNKVTEKGKYVELRCDPISGHTALYWYRQSLGQGPEFLIYFQGTGAADDSGLPNDRFFAVRPEGSVSTLKIQRTERGDSAVYLCASSQGRAYEQYFGPGTRLTVT.

This sequence joins TRBV30 and TRBJ2-1; D is perhaps TRBD2 (5 bases). The CDR3 has 14 amino acids. The germline V and J ends were trimmed by 3 bases and 6 bases, with 15 bases remaining between them. Germline V lookup: CDR1 GTSNPN, CDR2 SVGIG (reference sequence). CDR3 coding DNA: TGTGCCTGGAGAAAGGGCCTAGCATCCAATGAGCAGTTCTTC. Translating gives CAWRKGLASNEQFF.

The chain combines TRBV30 with TRBJ2-2, with D possibly being TRBD1 (6 bases). The CDR3 runs 13 residues. V lost 5 bases to trimming and J lost 1 base, with 8 bases between them. The germline V gene encodes CDR1 GTSNPN and CDR2 SVGIG (reference sequence). This CDR3 is CAWQQGNTGELFF. The CDR3 DNA reads TGTGCCTGGCAACAGGGGAACACCGGGGAGCTGTTTTTT.

The chain employs TRBV7-9 and TRBJ1-2; tentatively, D is TRBD1 (6 bases). Trimming pared 7 bases from V and 7 bases from J, leaving 10 bases between. The CDR3 contains 11 residues. Germline CDR1 SEHNR, CDR2 FQNEAQ (reference sequence). Here the CDR3 reads CASTTGSGYTF. The CDR3 DNA is TGTGCCAGCACTACAGGGTCTGGCTACACCTTC.

The rearrangement uses TRBV5-1 and TRBJ2-5; 11 bases match TRBD2. The germline gives CDR1 SGHRS, CDR2 YFSETQ. This CDR3 has 15 amino acids. Trimming took 0 bases from V and 3 from J; bases not matched to a gene: 1. CDR3 sequence: CASSLALAGEETQYF. The CDR3 DNA sequence: TGCGCCAGCAGCTTGGCACTAGCGGGAGAAGAGACCCAGTACTTC. Looking up the rest from reference TRBV5-1 and TRBJ2-5 gives the full variable domain: KAGVTQTPRYLIKTRGQQVTLSCSPISGHRSVSWYQQTPGQGLQFLFEYFSETQRNKGNFPGRFSGRQFSNSRSEMNVSTLELGDSALYLCASSLALAGEETQYFGPGTRLLVL.

V gene TRBV7-8 combines with J gene TRBJ2-7; 9 bases agree with TRBD2. CDR1 is SGHVS and CDR2 is FQNEAQ in the germline V gene. The CDR3 is 14 amino acids. J lost 7 bases, V lost 1 base, and 5 bases had no gene match. The CDR3 coding sequence is TGTGCCAGCAGCTTAGAGGTAGCGGGAGTTGAGCAGTACTTC. Protein sequence: CASSLEVAGVEQYF. Full variable domain (missing parts from reference TRBV7-8 and TRBJ2-7): GAGVSQSPRYKVAKRGQDVALRCDPISGHVSLFWYQQALGQGPEFLTYFQNEAQLDKSGLPSDRFFAERPEGSVSTLKIQRTQQEDSAVYLCASSLEVAGVEQYFGPGTRLTVT.

J is TRBJ1-1 and V is TRBV24-1; 8 bases are shared with TRBD1. Germline values: CDR1 KGHDR, CDR2 SFDVKD. The ends lost 4 bases at V and 3 bases at J; junction bases unmatched: 6. This CDR3 comprises 15 residues. In DNA form, the CDR3 reads TGTGCCACCAGTGACGCAGGGGGCATGGACACTGAAGCTTTCTTT. Its translation is CATSDAGGMDTEAFF.

This chain uses TRBV29-1 with TRBJ2-3; D gene ambiguous. In germline, CDR1 is SQVTM, CDR2 ANQGSEA. CDR3 length: 12 residues. Trimming stripped 8 bases from V and 6 bases from J, with 15 bases between. CDR3 loop: CSLRSQADTQYF. CDR3 DNA sequence: TGCAGCCTCCGCAGTCAGGCGGATACGCAGTATTTT.

The chain employs TRBV19 and TRBJ1-2, with 9 positions matching TRBD1. Per germline, CDR1 LNHDA and CDR2 SQIVND (reference sequence). V lost 3 bases, J lost 4 bases, and 6 bases stayed unmatched. This CDR3 comprises 15 residues. CDR3 in amino acids: CASSIPGQGTYGYTF. CDR3 DNA sequence: TGTGCCAGTAGTATCCCGGGACAGGGTACCTATGGCTACACCTTC.